This passage covers 21 T cell receptor beta chains from one sample sequenced in a study of blood T cell repertoires in COVID-19. TCRdb's copy holds only in-frame clones and misses some; the assay was immunoSEQ multiplex PCR. The sample yields some 200,000 clones, approximately 84% seen once. Sequenced: peripheral blood. Receptors originate from a man of 80 years or more with acute or convalescent COVID-19.

The rearrangement uses TRBV11-1 and TRBJ2-3, with D tentatively TRBD1 (6 bases). V gave up 4 bases and J gave up 8 bases, with 13 bases separating them. Germline V gene sequence: CDR1 SGHAT, CDR2 FQDESV (reference sequence). This CDR3 region has 13 residues. CDR3: CASSSQGLGTQYF. DNA of the CDR3: TGTGCCAGCAGCTCTCAGGGGTTGGGTACGCAGTATTTT.

This sequence joins TRBV19 and TRBJ2-1; weak D call: TRBD2 (5 bases). Germline loops: CDR1 LNHDA, CDR2 SQIVND (reference sequence). V was pared by 5 bases and J by 8 bases, with 13 bases between. The CDR3 is 13 residues long. CDR3 region: CASSLDWRDEQFF. DNA for the CDR3: TGTGCCAGTAGTTTGGACTGGCGCGATGAGCAGTTCTTC.

The chain carries TRBV7-8 and TRBJ2-4, with no clear D. CDR3 length: 14 amino acids. CDR1 is SGHVS, CDR2 FQNEAQ, per germline. The ends were cut back, 3 bases at V and 7 bases at J, with 13 bases in the middle. As DNA, the CDR3 is TGTGCCAGCAGCTTTGACCCAGTGCGGAACATTCAGTACTTC. Its protein product is CASSFDPVRNIQYF.

The chain uses TRBV18 and TRBJ1-5; possibly TRBD1 for D (5 bases). The germline V gene has CDR1 KGHSH and CDR2 LQKENI. The germline V and J ends were trimmed by 0 bases and 2 bases, with 11 bases remaining between them. The CDR3 is 16 residues long. The CDR3 spells CASSPPGGTGNQPQHF. The CDR3 nucleotides read TGTGCCAGCTCACCACCGGGGGGAACGGGCAATCAGCCCCAGCATTTT.

In its sample, this clone was seen once. The chain combines TRBV7-2 with TRBJ1-5; 7 nucleotides agree with TRBD1. After removal of 5 bases from V and 0 bases from J, the junction contained 13 bases not matched to a gene. In germline, CDR1 is SGHTA, CDR2 FQGNSA. The CDR3 extends over 18 amino acids. CDR3 amino acids: CASSLTGTDFYSNQPQHF. CDR3 in DNA: TGTGCCAGCAGCCTGACCGGGACAGATTTTTATAGCAATCAGCCCCAGCATTTT.

This clone was counted a single time. The CDR3 nucleotides are TGTGCCAGCAGTTTTACCCTCTCTAGCGGAATAATCCCCTACGAGCAGTACGTC. Amino acid sequence: CASSFTLSSGIIPYEQYV. This chain uses TRBV6-2 or TRBV6-3 with TRBJ2-7; TRBD2 matches at 7 bases. The CDR3 covers 18 residues. Unmatched junction bases numbered 17, after V lost 4 bases and J lost 2 bases. The germline CDR1 and CDR2 sequences are MNHEY and SVGEGT.

J is TRBJ1-2 and V is TRBV30; 11 bases match TRBD1. Germline-derived CDR1 and CDR2 are GTSNPN and SVGIG (reference sequence). The CDR3 loop spans 12 amino acids. The junction had 6 bases not matched to a gene; V was cut back by 5 bases and J by 10 bases. The CDR3 nucleotides are TGTGCCTGGGGACAGGGGGCTTTAGACTACACCTTC. This sequence encodes CAWGQGALDYTF. The full variable domain, in which reference TRBV30 and TRBJ1-2 provide the parts outside the CDR3, is SQTIHQWPATLVQPVGSPLSLECTVEGTSNPNLYWYRQAAGRGLQLLFYSVGIGQISSEVPQNLSASRPQDRQFILSSKKLLLSDSGFYLCAWGQGALDYTFGSGTRLTVV.

The rearrangement joins TRBV5-6 to TRBJ2-2; the D is unclear. Germline CDR1 and CDR2: SGHDT and YYEEEE. The CDR3 has 17 residues. V gave up 3 bases and J gave up 1 base, with 16 bases separating them. The CDR3, as DNA: TGTGCCAGCAGCTCACCCGTAGCTATGGGGAACACCGGGGAGCTGTTTTTT. It translates to CASSSPVAMGNTGELFF. Full variable domain (outside the CDR3, taken from reference TRBV5-6 and TRBJ2-2): DAGVTQSPTHLIKTRGQQVTLRCSPKSGHDTVSWYQQALGQGPQFIFQYYEEEERQRGNFPDRFSGHQFPNYSSELNVNALLLGDSALYLCASSSPVAMGNTGELFFGEGSRLTVL.

This chain uses TRBV6-5 with TRBJ2-2, with a possible D match to TRBD1 (6 bases). Germline lookup yields CDR1 MNHEY and CDR2 SVGAGI. The V and J ends lost 5 bases and 7 bases respectively, with 17 bases between them. This CDR3 is built from 15 residues. Written as DNA, the CDR3 is TGTGCCAGCAGTCTGACAGGTTCCGCTGGCGGGGAGCTGTTTTTT. It encodes CASSLTGSAGGELFF.

This rearrangement joins TRBV12-5 to TRBJ2-5, with TRBD2 identical over 13 bases. CDR1 and CDR2 from the germline V gene are LGHNT and FRNRAP. This CDR3 spans 18 amino acids. The V gene end was trimmed by 7 bases and the J gene end by 1 base; junction bases not matched to a gene: 12. CDR3 residues: CASAQRGTSGRAQETQYF. The CDR3 DNA sequence: TGTGCTAGTGCCCAACGGGGAACTAGCGGGAGGGCCCAAGAGACCCAGTACTTC.

The chain is built from TRBV27 and TRBJ2-7, with 7 bases lining up with TRBD2. This CDR3 comprises 15 residues. Losses at the gene ends were 4 bases for V and 0 bases for J; bases not matched to a gene: 6. CDR1 MNHEY and CDR2 SMNVEV come from the germline V gene (reference sequence). The CDR3 DNA sequence: TGTGCCAGCAGTTCCCGACCGGGAGGCTCCTACGAGCAGTACTTC. Translating it yields CASSSRPGGSYEQYF.

This chain links TRBV7-9 with TRBJ2-1; D might be TRBD1 (6 bases). The CDR3 loop spans 14 amino acids. Germline CDR1 is SEHNR and CDR2 is FQNEAQ (reference sequence). V dropped 2 bases and J dropped 5 bases, with 10 bases sitting between them. This CDR3 is CASSLYRAHNEQFF. The CDR3 DNA reads TGTGCCAGCAGCTTATACAGGGCCCACAATGAGCAGTTCTTC. Full variable domain (missing parts from reference TRBV7-9 and TRBJ2-1): DTGVSQNPRHKITKRGQNVTFRCDPISEHNRLYWYRQTLGQGPEFLTYFQNEAQLEKSRLLSDRFSAERPKGSFSTLEIQRTEQGDSAMYLCASSLYRAHNEQFFGPGTRLTVL.

The V and J genes are TRBV7-3 and TRBJ2-2; the D gene is possibly TRBD1 (6 bases). The V gene lost 5 bases and the J gene lost 3 bases, with 10 bases spanning the gap. Germline CDR1 SGHTA, CDR2 FQGTGA. CDR3 length: 14 amino acids. DNA of the CDR3: TGTGCCAGCAGCAGGGGGACCTACACCGGGGAGCTGTTTTTT. Its translation is CASSRGTYTGELFF.

The V gene is TRBV6-5, the J gene TRBJ1-4; maybe TRBD1 (6 bases). Germline loops: CDR1 MNHEY, CDR2 SVGAGI. The V gene lost 5 bases and the J gene lost 4 bases, with 14 bases spanning the gap. The CDR3 contains 15 residues. CDR3 residues: CASSKQGGVNEKLFF. Here the CDR3 DNA reads TGTGCCAGCAGTAAACAGGGTGGTGTTAATGAAAAACTGTTTTTT.

This sequence joins TRBV27 and TRBJ1-6; the D is unclear. The germline V gene has CDR1 MNHEY and CDR2 SMNVEV (reference sequence). The CDR3 contains 14 residues. Deletions cut 6 bases from V and 2 bases from J, with 8 bases between. The CDR3 nucleotides read TGTGCCAGCAGCCCTGAGACCTATAATTCACCCCTCCACTTT. Translation: CASSPETYNSPLHF.

V gene TRBV15 combines with J gene TRBJ2-3; possibly TRBD2 for D (6 bases). The CDR3 has 16 residues. The germline gives CDR1 LNHNV, CDR2 YYDKDF (reference sequence). Deletions cut 0 bases from V and 1 base from J, with 11 bases between. The CDR3 loop is CATSREGGVGTDTQYF. DNA for the CDR3: TGTGCCACCAGCAGAGAGGGGGGAGTTGGCACAGATACGCAGTATTTT.

The chain joins TRBV27 to TRBJ2-3; D possibly corresponds to TRBD2 (5 bases). The V end was cut by 3 bases, the J end by 5 bases, with 9 bases between. Per germline, CDR1 MNHEY and CDR2 SMNVEV (reference sequence). The CDR3 extends over 13 amino acids. The CDR3 bases are TGTGCCAGCAGTTTCCGTGGGAGAGATACGCAGTATTTT. It yields the protein CASSFRGRDTQYF.

The rearrangement links TRBV3-1 (or the pseudogene TRBV3-2) to TRBJ2-3, with TRBD2 matching over 7 bases. CDR1 is LGHDT and CDR2 is YNNKEL in the germline V gene (reference sequence). CDR3 length: 14 amino acids. J was trimmed by 2 bases and V by 3 bases; bases with no gene match: 2. The CDR3 spells CASSQGGNTDTQYF. DNA for the CDR3: TGTGCCAGCAGCCAGGGAGGGAACACAGATACGCAGTATTTT.

This clone was counted a few times. The chain couples TRBV6-5 to TRBJ2-7, with D tentatively TRBD2 (6 bases). The germline gives CDR1 MNHEY, CDR2 SVGAGI. CDR3 length: 13 residues. V dropped 4 bases and J dropped 7 bases, with 14 bases sitting between them. The CDR3 nucleotides are TGTGCCAGCAGTTGGGGGACTCCCCCGGAGCAGTACTTC. Protein sequence: CASSWGTPPEQYF.

V is TRBV9 and J is TRBJ1-5; 10 nucleotides agree with TRBD1. Germline-derived CDR1 and CDR2 are SGDLS and YYNGEE. The ends lost 2 bases at V and 6 bases at J; junction bases unmatched: 5. This CDR3 comprises 15 residues. The CDR3 DNA reads TGTGCCAGCAGCGTGGGGGACAGGGGAAGTCAGCCCCAGCATTTT. Translated: CASSVGDRGSQPQHF.

This clone was picked up a small number of times. The rearrangement links TRBV28 to TRBJ1-3; D remains unclear. V was clipped by 4 bases and J by 0 bases, with 7 bases between them. The CDR3 length is 14 residues. Germline values: CDR1 MDHEN, CDR2 SYDVKM. CDR3 in amino acids: CASSSEGSGNTIYF. For the CDR3, the DNA is TGTGCCAGCAGTTCCGAGGGCTCTGGAAACACCATATATTTT.